The T cell receptor (beta chain) described here comes from a study of cytomegalovirus exposure and HLA in healthy donors. As concerns this clone: Antigen unknown.

The PCR had 60 Vbeta and 13 Jbeta primers. Profiled with immunoSEQ multiplex PCR; TCRdb holds only in-frame clones, not every one. Of some 210,000 clones listed, 87% are singletons. Overall study results and limits: Associated with cytomegalovirus, according to the listing, were 150 to 200 TCR beta chains. A few of the chains that were CMV-associated were confirmed in vitro to be specific for CMV antigens.

The CDR3 has 10 amino acids. CDR1 and CDR2 from the germline V gene are LNHDA and SQIVND (reference sequence). V lost 8 bases, J lost 3 bases, and 5 bases lay in between. All the people who gave samples were healthy bone marrow donors. The genes are TRBV19 and TRBJ2-7; D call uncertain. The source of this sequence is a man younger than 45 in good health and CMV-seronegative. The sample was PBMCs. The CDR3 sequence: CASGDYEQYF. Here the CDR3 DNA reads TGTGCCAGTGGAGACTACGAGCAGTACTTC.